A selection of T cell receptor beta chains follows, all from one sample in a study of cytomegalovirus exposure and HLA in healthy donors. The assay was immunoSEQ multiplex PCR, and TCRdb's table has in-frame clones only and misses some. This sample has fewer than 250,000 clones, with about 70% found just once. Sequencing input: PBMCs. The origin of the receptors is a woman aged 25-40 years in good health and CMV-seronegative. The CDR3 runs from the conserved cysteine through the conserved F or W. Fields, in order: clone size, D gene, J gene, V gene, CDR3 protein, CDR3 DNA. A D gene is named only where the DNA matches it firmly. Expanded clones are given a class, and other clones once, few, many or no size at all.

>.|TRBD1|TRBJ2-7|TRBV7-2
CASSSSGQGTHEQYF
TGTGCCAGCAGCTCCTCCGGACAGGGCACCCACGAGCAGTACTTC
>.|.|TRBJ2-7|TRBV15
CATSRGQGSYEQYF
TGTGCCACCAGCAGGGGGCAGGGATCCTACGAGCAGTACTTC
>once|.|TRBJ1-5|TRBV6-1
CASSREVNQPQHF
TGTGCCAGCAGCAGGGAGGTGAATCAGCCCCAGCATTTT
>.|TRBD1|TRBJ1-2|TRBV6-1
CASSEAPGQAVYGYTF
TGTGCCAGCAGTGAAGCCCCCGGACAGGCAGTCTATGGCTACACCTTC
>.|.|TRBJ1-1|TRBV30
CARNRVNTEAFF
TGTGCCCGTAACAGGGTGAACACTGAAGCTTTCTTT
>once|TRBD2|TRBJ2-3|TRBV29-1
CSVEDFPGGTDTQYF
TGCAGCGTTGAAGACTTTCCGGGAGGGACAGATACGCAGTATTTT
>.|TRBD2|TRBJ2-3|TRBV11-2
CASSFRGLAGPSTDTQYF
TGTGCCAGCAGCTTTCGTGGGCTAGCGGGGCCTAGCACAGATACGCAGTATTTT
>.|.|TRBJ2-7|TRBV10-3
CAIGGTGSSYEQYF
TGTGCCATCGGCGGGACGGGCAGCTCCTACGAGCAGTACTTC
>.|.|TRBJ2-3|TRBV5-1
CASSLSRASTDTQYF
TGCGCCAGCAGCTTGTCGCGGGCTAGCACAGATACGCAGTATTTT
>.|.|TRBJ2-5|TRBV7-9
CASRSTGLKTQYF
TGTGCCAGCAGATCTACAGGGCTTAAGACCCAGTACTTC
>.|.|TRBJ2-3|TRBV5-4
CASSWPRGEDTQYF
TGTGCCAGCAGCTGGCCGCGAGGCGAGGATACGCAGTATTTT
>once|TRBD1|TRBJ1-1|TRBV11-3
CASSGPGGQSLNTEAFF
TGTGCCAGCAGCGGACCCGGGGGACAGAGCTTGAACACTGAAGCTTTCTTT
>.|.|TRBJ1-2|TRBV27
CASKNPQGIRGYTF
TGTGCCAGCAAAAACCCGCAGGGCATAAGGGGCTACACCTTC
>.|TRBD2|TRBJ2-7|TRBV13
CASSLRASGGARTYEQYF
TGTGCCAGCAGCTTACGGGCTAGCGGGGGGGCCAGAACCTACGAGCAGTACTTC
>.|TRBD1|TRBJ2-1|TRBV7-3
CASSLMGRGLGNEQFF
TGTGCCAGCAGCTTAATGGGCAGGGGGCTGGGTAATGAGCAGTTCTTC
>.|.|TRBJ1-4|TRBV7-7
CASSPGEANEKLFF
TGTGCTAGCAGCCCGGGGGAGGCTAATGAAAAACTGTTTTTT
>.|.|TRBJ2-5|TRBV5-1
CASSLGGGEETQYF
TGCGCCAGCAGCTTGGGTGGGGGCGAAGAGACCCAGTACTTC
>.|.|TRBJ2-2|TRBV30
CAWSFPSGELFF
TGTGCCTGGAGTTTTCCGTCCGGGGAGCTGTTTTTT
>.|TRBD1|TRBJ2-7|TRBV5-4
CASSSGQDLSSYEQYF
TGTGCCAGCAGTTCTGGACAGGACTTGAGCTCCTACGAGCAGTACTTC
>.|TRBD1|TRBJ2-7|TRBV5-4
CASSFQGQPYEQYF
TGTGCCAGCAGCTTTCAGGGACAGCCCTACGAGCAGTACTTC
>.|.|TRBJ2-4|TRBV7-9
CSSSLGQEAAKNIQYF
TGTTCCAGCAGCTTAGGGCAGGAAGCAGCCAAAAACATTCAGTACTTC
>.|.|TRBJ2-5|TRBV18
CASSYNQETQYF
TGTGCCAGCTCATATAACCAAGAGACCCAGTACTTC
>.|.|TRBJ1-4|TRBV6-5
CASSLNSYYEKLFF
TGTGCCAGCAGTTTGAACAGCTATTATGAAAAACTGTTTTTT
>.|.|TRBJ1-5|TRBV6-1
CASSEQGGLWGQPQHF
TGTGCCAGCAGTGAACAGGGAGGATTATGGGGCCAGCCCCAGCATTTT
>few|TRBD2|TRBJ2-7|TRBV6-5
CASSLIGGGSYEQYF
TGTGCCAGCAGCTTAATCGGGGGGGGGTCCTACGAGCAGTACTTC
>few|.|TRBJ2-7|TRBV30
CAWRLSSYEQYF
TGTGCCTGGAGGCTCAGCTCCTACGAGCAGTACTTC
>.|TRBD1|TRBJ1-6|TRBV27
CASSSQGAKGSPLHF
TGTGCCAGCAGTTCGCAGGGGGCGAAGGGGTCACCCCTCCACTTT
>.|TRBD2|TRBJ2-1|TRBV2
CASSEAARSGTSWFNEQFF
TGTGCCAGCAGTGAAGCCGCCAGGTCCGGGACTAGCTGGTTCAATGAGCAGTTCTTC
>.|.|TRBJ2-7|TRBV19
CASSFDPGNTYEQYF
TGTGCCAGTAGTTTCGATCCGGGAAACACCTACGAGCAGTACTTC
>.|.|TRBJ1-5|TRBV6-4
CASPRGGNCHQPQHF
TGTGCCAGCCCCCGGGGAGGGAATTGCCATCAGCCCCAGCATTTT
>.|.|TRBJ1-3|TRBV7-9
CSSSLIGQLRSGNTIYF
TGTTCCAGCAGCTTGATCGGACAGTTACGCTCTGGAAACACCATATATTTT
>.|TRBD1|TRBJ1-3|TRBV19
CASSILQGLGGNTIYF
TGTGCCAGTAGTATACTACAGGGGTTAGGAGGAAACACCATATATTTT
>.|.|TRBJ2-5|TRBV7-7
CASSLAGIEGQYF
TGTGCTAGCAGCTTGGCCGGGATCGAAGGCCAGTACTTC
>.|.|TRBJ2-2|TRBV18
CASSPPSGNLGTGELFF
TGTGCCAGCTCACCACCGTCGGGGAACCTAGGAACCGGGGAGCTGTTTTTT
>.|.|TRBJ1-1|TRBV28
CASSQGNTEAFF
TGTGCCAGCAGCCAGGGGAACACTGAAGCTTTCTTT
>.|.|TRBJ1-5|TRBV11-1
CASSLYEDQPQHF
TGTGCCAGCAGCTTATACGAGGATCAGCCCCAGCATTTT
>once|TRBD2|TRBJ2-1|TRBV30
CAWSVMASGGLFF
TGTGCCTGGAGTGTAATGGCTAGCGGGGGTCTGTTCTTC
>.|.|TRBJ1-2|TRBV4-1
CASSHNPRNYGYTF
TGCGCCAGCAGCCATAATCCGCGTAACTATGGCTACACCTTC
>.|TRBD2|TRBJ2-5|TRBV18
CASSQAGRETQYF
TGTGCCAGCTCTCAAGCGGGGAGAGAGACCCAGTACTTC
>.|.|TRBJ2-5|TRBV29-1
CSVAPGAYQETQYF
TGCAGCGTTGCCCCAGGCGCCTACCAAGAGACCCAGTACTTC
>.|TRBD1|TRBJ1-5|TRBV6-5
CASSSTGVNQPQNF
TGTGCCAGCAGTTCAACAGGGGTCAATCAGCCCCAGAATTTT
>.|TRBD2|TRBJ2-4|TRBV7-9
CASSRSGRAWGIQYF
TGTGCCAGCAGCAGGAGCGGGAGGGCCTGGGGCATTCAGTACTTC
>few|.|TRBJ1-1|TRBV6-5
CASRAGVNTEAFF
TGTGCCAGCAGGGCCGGAGTGAACACTGAAGCTTTCTTT
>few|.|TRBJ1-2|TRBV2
CAIVLSGVSYGYTF
TGTGCCATCGTCCTATCAGGGGTTAGCTATGGCTACACCTTC
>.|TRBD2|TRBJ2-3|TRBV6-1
CASSEGTSGTDTQYF
TGTGCCAGCAGTGAAGGGACTAGCGGAACAGATACGCAGTATTTT
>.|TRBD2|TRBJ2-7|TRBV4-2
CASSQDREGLAGVGQYF
TGTGCCAGCAGCCAAGACCGAGAAGGACTAGCGGGGGTCGGGCAGTACTTC
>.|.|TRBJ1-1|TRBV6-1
CASSDGDGMNTEAFF
TGTGCCAGCAGTGATGGAGACGGAATGAACACTGAAGCTTTCTTT
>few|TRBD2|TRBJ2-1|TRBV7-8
CASSSGRFMNEQFF
TGTGCCAGCAGCAGCGGGAGGTTTATGAATGAGCAGTTCTTC
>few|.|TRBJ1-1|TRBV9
CASTSTRGEAFF
TGTGCCAGCACCTCTACCCGCGGTGAAGCTTTCTTT
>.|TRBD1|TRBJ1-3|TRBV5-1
CASSSGTGRNTIYF
TGCGCCAGCAGCTCAGGGACAGGGAGAAACACCATATATTTT
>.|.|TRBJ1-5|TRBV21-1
CASSKKARGGGQPQHF
TGTGCCAGCAGCAAAAAGGCCCGAGGGGGGGGACAGCCCCAGCATTTT
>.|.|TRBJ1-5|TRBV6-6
CASSYSYEDQPQHF
TGTGCCAGCAGTTACTCGTACGAGGATCAGCCCCAGCATTTT
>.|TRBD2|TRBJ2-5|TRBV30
CAWSFELGRETQYF
TGTGCCTGGAGTTTTGAGCTCGGGAGGGAGACCCAGTACTTC
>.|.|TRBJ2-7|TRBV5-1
CASSLEGSGYEQYF
TGCGCCAGCAGCCTTGAGGGTAGTGGTTACGAGCAGTACTTC
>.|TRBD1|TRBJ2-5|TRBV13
CASSPGTGQETQYF
TGTGCCAGCAGCCCCGGGACAGGGCAAGAGACCCAGTACTTC
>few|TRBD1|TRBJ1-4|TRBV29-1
CSVETGGKLFF
TGCAGCGTTGAAACAGGGGGAAAACTGTTTTTT
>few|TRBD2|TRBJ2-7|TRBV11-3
CASSLEFGGNEQYF
TGTGCCAGCAGCTTAGAGTTCGGGGGGAACGAGCAGTACTTC
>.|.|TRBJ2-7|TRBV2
CASSDTTEPYYEQYF
TGTGCCAGCAGCGACACGACAGAACCTTACTACGAGCAGTACTTC
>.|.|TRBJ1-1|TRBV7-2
CASSLQRGTEAFF
TGTGCCAGCAGCTTACAGCGGGGCACTGAAGCCTTCTTT